The present T cell receptor (beta chain) was sequenced within a study of blood T cell repertoires in COVID-19. Across the study: T cells, B-cell-depleted T cells, or PBMCs supplied cDNA or gDNA.

Each participant's cohort was designated according to participant-reported clinical history. The study recruited exposed participants who had met a COVID-19 case within 2 weeks before entry. Data came from immunoSEQ multiplex PCR; TCRdb stores just in-frame clones and leaves some out. In the table there are approximately 200,000 clones, approximately 86% of which are singletons. J was trimmed by 10 bases and V by 0 bases; bases with no gene match: 12. CDR3 size: 18 residues. Germline loops: CDR1 SGHRS, CDR2 YFSETQ. The receptor comes from a woman in her 30s who had been exposed to COVID-19. The sequenced material came from PBMCs or T cells enriched from blood (not recorded which). The chain employs TRBV5-1 and TRBJ1-6; 11 positions match TRBD1. CDR3 sequence: CASSLGGTGGGLRSPLHF. The CDR3 DNA sequence: TGCGCCAGCAGCTTGGGAGGGACAGGGGGTGGCTTAAGATCACCCCTCCACTTT.